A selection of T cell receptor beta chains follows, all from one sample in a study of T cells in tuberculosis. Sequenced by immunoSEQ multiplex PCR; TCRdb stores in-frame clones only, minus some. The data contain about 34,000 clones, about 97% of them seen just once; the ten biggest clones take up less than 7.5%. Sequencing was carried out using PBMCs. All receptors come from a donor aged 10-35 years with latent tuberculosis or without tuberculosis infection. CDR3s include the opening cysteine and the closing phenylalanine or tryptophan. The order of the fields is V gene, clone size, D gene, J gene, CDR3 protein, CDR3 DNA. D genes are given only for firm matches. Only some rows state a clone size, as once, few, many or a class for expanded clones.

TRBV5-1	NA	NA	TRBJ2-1	CASKSWAGMKTEQFF	TGCGCCAGCAAAAGCTGGGCCGGAATGAAGACTGAGCAGTTCTTC
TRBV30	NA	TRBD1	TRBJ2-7	CASGQGQAEQYF	TGTGCCTCTGGACAGGGGCAGGCCGAGCAGTACTTC
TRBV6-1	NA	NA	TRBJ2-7	CASSENWRSYEQYF	TGTGCCAGCAGTGAAAACTGGCGGTCCTACGAGCAGTACTTC
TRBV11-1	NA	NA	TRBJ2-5	CASSLFFEDIQETQYF	TGTGCCAGCAGCTTATTCTTCGAGGACATCCAAGAGACCCAGTACTTC
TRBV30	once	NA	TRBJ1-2	CAWSVSLGSGYTF	TGTGCCTGGAGTGTATCCCTTGGGAGTGGCTACACCTTC
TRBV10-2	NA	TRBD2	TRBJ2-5	CASRTSGAGQETQYF	TGCGCCAGCCGGACTAGCGGGGCAGGCCAAGAGACCCAGTACTTC
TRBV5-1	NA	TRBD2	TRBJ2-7	CASSQTSGSENEQYF	TGCGCCAGCAGCCAAACTAGCGGGAGTGAGAACGAGCAGTACTTC
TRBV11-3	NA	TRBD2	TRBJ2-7	CASSSGGDEQYF	TGTGCCAGCAGCTCTGGGGGGGACGAGCAGTACTTC
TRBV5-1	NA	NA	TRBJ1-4	CASSLGHSENEKLFF	TGCGCCAGCAGCTTGGGTCATAGCGAGAATGAAAAACTGTTTTTT
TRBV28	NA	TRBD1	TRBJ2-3	CASSFDVRSGGPDTQYF	TGTGCCAGCAGTTTTGATGTAAGGTCAGGGGGTCCAGATACGCAGTATTTT
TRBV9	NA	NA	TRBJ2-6	CASSSDWDSGANVLTF	TGTGCCAGCAGCTCGGACTGGGACTCTGGGGCCAACGTCCTGACTTTC
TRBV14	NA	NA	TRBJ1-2	CASSQGLPLALYGYTF	TGTGCCAGCAGCCAAGGGCTTCCCTTGGCCCTCTATGGCTACACCTTC
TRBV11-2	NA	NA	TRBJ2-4	CASSPQWGLAKNIQYF	TGTGCCAGCAGCCCTCAATGGGGACTAGCCAAAAACATTCAGTACTTC
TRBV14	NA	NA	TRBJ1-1	CASSQVRGFQAFF	TGTGCCAGCAGCCAAGTGCGGGGTTTCCAAGCTTTCTTT
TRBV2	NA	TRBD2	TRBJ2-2	CASRETSGGNTGELFF	TGTGCCAGCAGGGAGACTAGCGGGGGGAACACCGGGGAGCTGTTTTTT
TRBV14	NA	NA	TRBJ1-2	CASSQRLAPTNGYTF	TGTGCCAGCAGCCAGCGCCTAGCCCCCACTAATGGCTACACCTTC
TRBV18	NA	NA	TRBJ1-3	CASSPSPQTPGNTIYF	TGTGCCAGCTCACCTTCCCCGCAAACTCCTGGAAACACCATATATTTT
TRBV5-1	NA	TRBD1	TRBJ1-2	CASSTPGQDYGYTF	TGCGCCAGCAGCACGCCGGGACAGGACTATGGCTACACCTTC
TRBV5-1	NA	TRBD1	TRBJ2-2	CASSSDRVYPGELFF	TGCGCCAGCAGCTCGGACAGGGTGTATCCCGGGGAGCTGTTTTTT
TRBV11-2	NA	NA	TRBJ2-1	CASSIDPASNEQFF	TGTGCCAGCAGCATCGATCCGGCTAGCAATGAGCAGTTCTTC
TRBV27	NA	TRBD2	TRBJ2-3	CASSWGTSGTDTQYF	TGTGCCAGCAGTTGGGGGACTAGCGGGACGGATACGCAGTATTTT
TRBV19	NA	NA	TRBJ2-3	CASSITGDTQYF	TGTGCCAGTAGTATTACGGGGGATACGCAGTATTTT
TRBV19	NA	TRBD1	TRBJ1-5	CASSRSPGQGAESNQPQHF	TGTGCCAGTAGCAGGTCACCGGGACAGGGGGCGGAGAGCAATCAGCCCCAGCATTTT
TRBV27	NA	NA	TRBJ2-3	CASSTTHTQYF	TGTGCCAGCAGTACCACACATACGCAGTATTTT
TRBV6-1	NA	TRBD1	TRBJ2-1	CASSFQTGLGNEQFF	TGTGCCAGCAGTTTCCAGACAGGGTTAGGCAATGAGCAGTTCTTC
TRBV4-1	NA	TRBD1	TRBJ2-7	CASSQVGFYVGTGDSEQYF	TGCGCCAGCAGCCAAGTGGGTTTTTATGTTGGGACAGGGGACAGCGAGCAGTACTTC
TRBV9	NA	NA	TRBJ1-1	CASSPSPTGNTEAFF	TGTGCCAGCAGCCCGTCACCTACTGGGAACACTGAAGCTTTCTTT
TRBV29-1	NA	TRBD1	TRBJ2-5	CSAHGRTGHGETQYF	TGCAGCGCTCATGGCCGGACAGGGCATGGGGAGACCCAGTACTTC
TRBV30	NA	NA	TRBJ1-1	CAWTGQNTEAFF	TGTGCCTGGACTGGACAGAACACTGAAGCTTTCTTT
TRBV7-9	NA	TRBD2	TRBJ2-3	CASSLFLGGRAFTDTQYF	TGTGCCAGCAGCTTATTTCTTGGCGGGAGGGCCTTTACAGATACGCAGTATTTT
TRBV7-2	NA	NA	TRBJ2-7	CASSLVAGVGEQYF	TGTGCCAGCAGCTTAGTGGCAGGGGTAGGCGAGCAGTACTTC
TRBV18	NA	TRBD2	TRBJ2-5	CASSPSASGGARETQYF	TGTGCCAGCTCACCATCCGCTAGCGGGGGGGCCCGGGAGACCCAGTACTTC
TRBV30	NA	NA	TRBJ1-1	CAWSTGVGVTEAFF	TGTGCCTGGAGCACGGGGGTTGGGGTCACTGAAGCTTTCTTT
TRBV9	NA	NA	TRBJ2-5	CASSVGRASGTQYF	TGTGCCAGCAGCGTAGGTCGAGCAAGTGGGACCCAGTACTTC
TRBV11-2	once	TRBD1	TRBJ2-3	CASSPKGRGDTQYF	TGTGCCAGCAGCCCCAAAGGCAGGGGGGATACGCAGTATTTT